These T cell receptor beta chains were read from a single sample in a study of Tregs in tolerant kidney transplant recipients. Only in-frame clones appear in the TCRdb table, and some are missing; sequencing was by immunoSEQ multiplex PCR. The table includes tens of thousands of clones, around 83% detected once. The sequenced sample consisted of CD4+ T cells from blood. The source is a human donor in good health. The CDR3 runs from the conserved cysteine through the conserved F or W. A D gene is named only where the DNA matches it firmly. A row's size may be missing; if present it is once, few, many or a size class.

j_gene | abundance | d_gene | v_gene | CDR3aa | CDR3nt
TRBJ1-4 | - | - | TRBV19 | CASSIVRPTNEKLFF | TGTGCCAGTAGTATAGTTCGCCCAACTAATGAAAAACTGTTTTTT
TRBJ2-3 | - | - | TRBV5-4 | CASSSRAPRGRVTDTQYF | TGTGCCAGCAGCTCTCGGGCCCCCAGAGGGCGGGTCACAGATACGCAGTATTTT
TRBJ2-2 | - | TRBD1 | TRBV7-7 | CASSGTGTDTGELFF | TGTGCCAGCAGCGGGACAGGGACTGACACCGGGGAGCTGTTTTTT
TRBJ2-2 | once | - | TRBV7-6 | CASSPRDSRVTNTGELFF | TGTGCCAGCAGCCCCCGCGATAGTCGGGTCACGAACACCGGGGAGCTGTTTTTT
TRBJ1-1 | - | - | TRBV18 | CASSPDRSEAFF | TGTGCCAGCTCACCCGACAGGTCTGAAGCTTTCTTT
TRBJ2-7 | - | TRBD1 | TRBV18 | CASSVPGTGRGYEQYF | TGTGCCAGCTCAGTACCCGGGACAGGGAGGGGTTACGAGCAGTACTTC
TRBJ1-1 | - | - | TRBV5-1 | CASSPSSMNTEAFF | TGCGCCAGCAGCCCCAGTTCCATGAACACTGAAGCTTTCTTT
TRBJ2-3 | - | - | TRBV28 | CASTKGQRASDTQYF | TGTGCCAGCACTAAGGGACAGCGGGCGTCAGATACGCAGTATTTT
TRBJ1-1 | few | - | TRBV5-5 | CASSLVRDLRHAFF | TGTGCCAGCAGCTTGGTCCGGGACCTCCGGCACGCTTTCTTT
TRBJ1-1 | - | - | TRBV7-2 | CASSPYWNSEAFF | TGTGCCAGCAGCCCGTACTGGAATAGTGAAGCTTTCTTT
TRBJ2-2 | - | - | TRBV6-6 | CASSYSRAGKPGELFF | TGTGCCAGCAGTTACTCCCGAGCGGGCAAGCCCGGGGAGCTGTTTTTT
TRBJ2-7 | - | TRBD1 | TRBV10-3 | CAISLQGPPYEQYF | TGTGCCATCAGCTTACAGGGGCCGCCCTACGAGCAGTACTTC
TRBJ2-1 | - | - | TRBV2 | CASRDGGLNSYNEQFF | TGTGCCAGCAGAGACGGCGGACTAAACTCCTACAATGAGCAGTTCTTC
TRBJ2-4 | - | TRBD1 | TRBV29-1 | CSVEPGQGAGNIQYF | TGCAGCGTTGAACCGGGACAGGGGGCGGGAAACATTCAGTACTTC
TRBJ1-2 | - | - | TRBV20-1 | CSANIAWGYTF | TGCAGTGCTAACATAGCTTGGGGCTACACCTTC
TRBJ2-3 | once | - | TRBV5-1 | CASSSLGRGATDTQYF | TGCGCCAGCAGCTCCCTCGGTCGGGGGGCCACAGATACGCAGTATTTT
TRBJ2-5 | - | - | TRBV5-1 | CASSLMWGQETQYF | TGCGCCAGCAGCTTGATGTGGGGACAAGAGACCCAGTACTTC
TRBJ2-7 | few | - | TRBV11-3 | CASSLANSYEQYF | TGTGCCAGCAGCTTAGCTAACTCATACGAGCAGTACTTC
TRBJ2-2 | - | - | TRBV11-3 | CASSLRRDGELFF | TGTGCCAGCAGCTTAAGGCGGGACGGGGAGCTGTTTTTT
TRBJ1-1 | - | - | TRBV5-4 | CASSLTGREAFF | TGTGCCAGCAGCTTAACAGGGCGTGAAGCTTTCTTT
TRBJ2-2 | - | TRBD1 | TRBV5-1 | CASSLGPGTGNTGELFF | TGCGCCAGCAGCTTGGGCCCGGGGACAGGGAACACCGGGGAGCTGTTTTTT
TRBJ2-6 | few | - | TRBV11-1 | CASSLGQTSGANVLTF | TGTGCCAGCAGCTTAGGACAGACCTCTGGGGCCAACGTCCTGACTTTC
TRBJ1-1 | - | TRBD1 | TRBV19 | CASRTGTGGNTEAFF | TGTGCCAGTAGAACCGGGACAGGGGGGAACACTGAAGCTTTCTTT
TRBJ2-7 | - | TRBD1 | TRBV6-5 | CASSWTGTYEQYF | TGTGCCAGCAGTTGGACAGGTACCTACGAGCAGTACTTC
TRBJ2-2 | - | - | TRBV11-3 | CASSLGRTSSAGELFF | TGTGCCAGCAGCTTAGGGCGCACTAGCTCGGCCGGGGAGCTGTTTTTT
TRBJ2-2 | - | TRBD1 | TRBV4-1 | CASSQAPGGLTGELFF | TGCGCCAGCAGCCAAGCACCAGGGGGCCTCACCGGGGAGCTGTTTTTT
TRBJ1-2 | - | TRBD1 | TRBV28 | CASSEGQENGYTF | TGTGCCAGCAGCGAGGGACAGGAGAATGGCTACACCTTC
TRBJ2-2 | - | TRBD1 | TRBV7-3 | CASSINRDRENTGELFF | TGTGCCAGCAGCATAAACCGGGACAGGGAGAACACCGGGGAGCTGTTTTTT
TRBJ2-1 | - | TRBD2 | TRBV4-1 | CASSQVARGGFDEQFF | TGCGCCAGCAGCCAAGTCGCGCGGGGGGGTTTCGATGAGCAGTTCTTC
TRBJ2-2 | few | - | TRBV6-6 | CACRETGELFF | TGTGCCTGTAGGGAGACCGGGGAGCTGTTTTTT
TRBJ2-3 | - | - | TRBV9 | CASSRGQGTDTQYF | TGTGCCAGCAGCAGAGGGCAGGGCACAGATACGCAGTATTTT
TRBJ2-1 | - | TRBD2 | TRBV9 | CASSRRTFSTSGGNNEQFF | TGTGCCAGCAGCCGACGCACCTTCTCGACTAGCGGGGGAAACAATGAGCAGTTCTTC
TRBJ1-4 | many | - | TRBV15 | CATSRAFKEKLFF | TGTGCCACCAGCAGAGCCTTCAAGGAAAAACTGTTTTTT
TRBJ2-7 | - | TRBD2 | TRBV6-6 | CASGGSVHEQYF | TGTGCCAGCGGCGGGAGCGTCCACGAGCAGTACTTC
TRBJ2-3 | few | - | TRBV2 | CASQSTYTDTQYF | TGTGCCAGCCAATCAACTTACACAGATACGCAGTATTTT
TRBJ2-1 | - | TRBD2 | TRBV5-4 | CASSSDLAGIYNEQFF | TGTGCCAGCAGCTCCGACCTAGCGGGAATATACAATGAGCAGTTCTTC
TRBJ2-2 | - | - | TRBV13 | CASSLLDRDTGELFF | TGTGCCAGCAGCTTACTCGACCGGGACACCGGGGAGCTGTTTTTT
TRBJ1-1 | - | - | TRBV29-1 | CSVREGTSNTEAFF | TGCAGCGTTAGGGAAGGGACTTCAAACACTGAAGCTTTCTTT